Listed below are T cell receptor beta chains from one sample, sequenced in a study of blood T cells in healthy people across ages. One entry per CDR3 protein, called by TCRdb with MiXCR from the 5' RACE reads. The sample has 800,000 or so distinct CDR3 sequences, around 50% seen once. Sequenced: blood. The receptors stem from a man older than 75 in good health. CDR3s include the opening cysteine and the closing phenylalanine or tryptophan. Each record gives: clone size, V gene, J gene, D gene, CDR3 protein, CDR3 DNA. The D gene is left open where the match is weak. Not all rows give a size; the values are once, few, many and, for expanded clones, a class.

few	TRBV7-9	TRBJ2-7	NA	CASSTRRHYEQYF	TGTGCCAGCAGCACCAGGCGGCACTACGAGCAGTACTTC
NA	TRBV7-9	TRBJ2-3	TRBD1	CASSLATGAGTDTQYF	TGTGCCAGCAGCTTAGCGACAGGGGCCGGCACAGATACGCAGTATTTT
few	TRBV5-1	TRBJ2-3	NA	CASSFWGGNRADTQYF	TGCGCCAGCAGCTTTTGGGGCGGGAACCGCGCAGATACGCAGTATTTT
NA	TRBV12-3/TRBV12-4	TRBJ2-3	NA	CASTGRLSTDTQYF	TGTGCCAGCACAGGGAGGCTTAGCACAGATACGCAGTATTTT
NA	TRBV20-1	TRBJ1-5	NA	CSAENRGDSNQPQHF	TGCAGTGCGGAAAACCGGGGGGATAGCAATCAGCCCCAGCATTTT
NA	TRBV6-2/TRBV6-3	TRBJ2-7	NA	CASSLIRGSSYNEQYF	TGTGCCAGCAGTTTAATTAGGGGGAGCTCCTACAATGAGCAGTACTTC
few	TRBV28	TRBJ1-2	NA	CASSLIELAFYGYTF	TGTGCCAGCAGTTTAATCGAGTTGGCATTTTATGGCTACACCTTC
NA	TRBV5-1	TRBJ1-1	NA	CASSLPNSDGENTEAFF	TGCGCCAGCAGCCTGCCTAATTCGGACGGCGAGAACACTGAAGCTTTCTTT
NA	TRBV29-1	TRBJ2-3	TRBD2	CSVERTSGSRADTQYF	TGCAGCGTTGAGCGGACTAGCGGGAGTAGGGCAGATACGCAGTATTTT
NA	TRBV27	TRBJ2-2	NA	CASSYLPGELFF	TGTGCCAGCAGTTATCTCCCCGGGGAGCTGTTTTTT
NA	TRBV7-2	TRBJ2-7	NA	CASSLDYLYNEQYF	TGTGCCAGCAGCTTAGATTACTTATACAATGAGCAGTACTTC
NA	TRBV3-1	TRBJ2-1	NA	CASSSNAMGGETQFF	TGTGCCAGCAGCTCTAACGCTATGGGGGGAGAGACCCAGTTCTTC
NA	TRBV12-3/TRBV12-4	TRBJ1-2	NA	CASSWRGVDGYTF	TGTGCCAGCAGTTGGCGGGGGGTAGATGGCTACACCTTC
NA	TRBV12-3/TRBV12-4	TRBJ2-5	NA	CASSFREGGTQYF	TGTGCCAGCAGTTTCCGGGAAGGGGGGACCCAGTACTTC
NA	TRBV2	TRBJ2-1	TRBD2	CASSEGGNEQLF	TGTGCCAGCAGTGAGGGAGGGAATGAGCAGCTCTTC